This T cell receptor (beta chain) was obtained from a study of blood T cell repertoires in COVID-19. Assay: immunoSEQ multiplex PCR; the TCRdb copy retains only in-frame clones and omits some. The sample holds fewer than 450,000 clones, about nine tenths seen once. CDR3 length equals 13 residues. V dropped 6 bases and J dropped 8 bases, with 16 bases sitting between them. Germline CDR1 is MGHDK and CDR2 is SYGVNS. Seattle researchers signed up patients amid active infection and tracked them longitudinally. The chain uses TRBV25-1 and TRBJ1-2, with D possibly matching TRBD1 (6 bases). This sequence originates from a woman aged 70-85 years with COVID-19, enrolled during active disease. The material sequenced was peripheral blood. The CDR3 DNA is TGTGCCAGCAGCGTAGGGGGGGCGCGCGGCTACACCTTC. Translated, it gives CASSVGGARGYTF.